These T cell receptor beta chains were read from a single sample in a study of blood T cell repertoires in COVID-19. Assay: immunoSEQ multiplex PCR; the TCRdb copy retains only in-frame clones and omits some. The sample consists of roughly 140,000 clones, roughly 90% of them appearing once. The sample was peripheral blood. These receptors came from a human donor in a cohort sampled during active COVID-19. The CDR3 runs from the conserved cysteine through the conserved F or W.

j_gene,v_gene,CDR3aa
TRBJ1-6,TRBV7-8,CASSLATGEINSPLHF
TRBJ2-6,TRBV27,CASSLRATGGASGANVLTF
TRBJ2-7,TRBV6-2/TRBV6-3,CASSYRRGQYEQYF
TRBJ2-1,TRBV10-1,CASSESGGPSYNEQFF
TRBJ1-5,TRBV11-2,CASSLESGINQPQHF
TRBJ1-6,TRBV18,CASSPPPGGYNSPLHF
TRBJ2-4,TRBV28,CASRPYSELAKNIQYF
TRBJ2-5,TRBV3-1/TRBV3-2,CASSQAGLAGAHRYF
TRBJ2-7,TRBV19,CASSMGPPGQGPYEQYF
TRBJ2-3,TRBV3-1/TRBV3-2,CASSLGLAGGAGDTQYF